Listed below are T cell receptor beta chains from one sample, sequenced in a study of cytomegalovirus exposure and HLA in healthy donors. Repertoires were generated with immunoSEQ multiplex PCR, while TCRdb's copy carries only in-frame clones and drops some. The table records 85,000 to 90,000 clones, roughly 80% of them present only once. The sequencing sample was made of PBMCs. The receptors derive from a man aged 25-45 years in good health and CMV-seropositive. The CDR3 runs from the conserved cysteine through the conserved F or W. Fields, in order: clone size, D gene, V gene, J gene, CDR3 DNA, CDR3 protein. D genes are given only for firm matches. For some rows the clone size is stated as once, few or many, or as a class when expanded; others skip it.

abundance: -
d_gene: -
v_gene: TRBV5-4
j_gene: TRBJ2-5
CDR3nt: TGTGCCAGCAGCTTGCCGCAGGGGTGGGGACAAGAGACCCAGTACTTC
CDR3aa: CASSLPQGWGQETQYF

abundance: few
d_gene: -
v_gene: TRBV6-1
j_gene: TRBJ1-5
CDR3nt: TGTGCCAGCAGTGAGTACGGGAATAGCAATCAGCCCCAGCATTTT
CDR3aa: CASSEYGNSNQPQHF

abundance: -
d_gene: TRBD1
v_gene: TRBV29-1
j_gene: TRBJ2-7
CDR3nt: TGCAGCGTTGACCTGGGACAGGGGATCTACGAGCAGTACTTC
CDR3aa: CSVDLGQGIYEQYF

abundance: -
d_gene: -
v_gene: TRBV9
j_gene: TRBJ2-1
CDR3nt: TGTGCCAGCAGCGTAGTCGGTCAGGCGACGGGGAATGAGCAGTTCTTC
CDR3aa: CASSVVGQATGNEQFF

abundance: few
d_gene: -
v_gene: TRBV19
j_gene: TRBJ1-5
CDR3nt: TGTGCCAGTAGTATCGGCAGCGACTATCAGCCCCAGCATTTT
CDR3aa: CASSIGSDYQPQHF

abundance: -
d_gene: -
v_gene: TRBV30
j_gene: TRBJ2-7
CDR3nt: TGTGCCTGGAGTGTAGGCACAGCAAAATCCTACGAGCAGTACTTC
CDR3aa: CAWSVGTAKSYEQYF

abundance: -
d_gene: -
v_gene: TRBV5-1
j_gene: TRBJ2-6
CDR3nt: TGCGCCAGCAGCTTGGTTCCCATTGGAGCCTCTGGGGCCAACGTCCTGACTTTC
CDR3aa: CASSLVPIGASGANVLTF

abundance: -
d_gene: TRBD2
v_gene: TRBV6-5
j_gene: TRBJ2-1
CDR3nt: TGTGCCAGCAGTGACTCTAGCGGGGGGGCCAATGAGCAGTTCTTC
CDR3aa: CASSDSSGGANEQFF

abundance: -
d_gene: -
v_gene: TRBV4-1
j_gene: TRBJ2-7
CDR3nt: TGCGCCAGCAGCCAAGATGCGGCAGGGGCCACCGAGCAGTACTTC
CDR3aa: CASSQDAAGATEQYF

abundance: -
d_gene: TRBD1
v_gene: TRBV4-2
j_gene: TRBJ1-1
CDR3nt: TGTGCCAGCAGCCGCAGGGGGGAGGACACTGAAGCTTTCTTT
CDR3aa: CASSRRGEDTEAFF